What follows describes a single TCR beta chain. Antigen unknown. TCRdb's copy holds only in-frame clones and misses some; the assay was immunoSEQ multiplex PCR. This sample carries around 30,000 clones, 70% to 85% of them seen once, and the ten largest clones take 2% to 2.5%. These data come from a study of Tregs in tolerant kidney transplant recipients. The CDR3 sequence is 14 residues long. Germline CDR1 and CDR2: ENHRY and SYGVKD. V was trimmed by 6 bases and J by 0 bases, leaving 9 bases between them. The sequence was collected from a human donor in good health. V usage is TRBV10-3 and J usage is TRBJ2-1; D may be TRBD2 (5 bases). The material sequenced was Tregs from blood cultured with allogeneic cells. CDR3 DNA: TGTGCCATCAGGGCGGGTGGCTCCTACAATGAGCAGTTCTTC. It specifies CAIRAGGSYNEQFF.